This T cell receptor (beta chain) is drawn from a study of blood T cells in healthy people across ages. Study-wide results and limits: A roughly linear fall in TCR beta diversity per million T cells was seen with increasing age.

The CDR3 consists of 20 residues. Trimming removed 7 bases at V and 0 bases at J, with 28 bases between. Looked up from germline, CDR1 is MDHEN and CDR2 is SYDVKM. Together with a sample-barcoded 5' primer, a J-beta primer mix was included in a second PCR lasting about 6 to 12 cycles. TCRdb reprocessed the 5' RACE reads with MiXCR, giving one entry per CDR3 protein. The sample lists over 950,000 distinct CDR3 sequences; approximately 38% were seen once. This clonotype has more than one count but fewer than ten. Its antigen is not identified. The TCR was taken from a man aged 18 to 29 in good health. The sample consisted of blood. The chain links TRBV28 to TRBJ1-5; D might be TRBD1 (6 bases). The CDR3 is CASNLREGDSIPYSNQPQHF. CDR3 nucleotides: TGTGCCAGCAACCTAAGGGAGGGGGACTCCATCCCCTATAGCAATCAGCCCCAGCATTTT.